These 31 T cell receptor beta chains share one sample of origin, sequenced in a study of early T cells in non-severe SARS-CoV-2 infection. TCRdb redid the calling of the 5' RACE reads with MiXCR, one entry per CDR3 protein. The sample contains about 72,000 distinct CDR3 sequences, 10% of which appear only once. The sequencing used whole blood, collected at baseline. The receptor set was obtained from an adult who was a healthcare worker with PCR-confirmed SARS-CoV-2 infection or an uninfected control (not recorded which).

CDR3: CASSGAGGAYNSPLHF. CDR3 nucleotide sequence: TGTGCCAGCAGTGGCGCAGGAGGGGCCTATAATTCACCCCTCCACTTT. This sequence joins TRBV12-3 or TRBV12-4 and TRBJ1-6; TRBD1 is a possible D gene (5 bases). The CDR3 runs 16 residues. The germline V and J ends were trimmed by 5 bases and 2 bases, with 13 bases remaining between them.

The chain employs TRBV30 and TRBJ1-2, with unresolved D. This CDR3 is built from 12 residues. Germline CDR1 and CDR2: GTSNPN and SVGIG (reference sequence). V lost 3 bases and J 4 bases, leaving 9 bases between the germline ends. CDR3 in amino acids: CAWRDSGYGYTF. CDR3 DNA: TGTGCCTGGAGGGACTCCGGCTATGGCTACACCTTC. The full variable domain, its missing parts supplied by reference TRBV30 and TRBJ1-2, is SQTIHQWPATLVQPVGSPLSLECTVEGTSNPNLYWYRQAAGRGLQLLFYSVGIGQISSEVPQNLSASRPQDRQFILSSKKLLLSDSGFYLCAWRDSGYGYTFGSGTRLTVV.

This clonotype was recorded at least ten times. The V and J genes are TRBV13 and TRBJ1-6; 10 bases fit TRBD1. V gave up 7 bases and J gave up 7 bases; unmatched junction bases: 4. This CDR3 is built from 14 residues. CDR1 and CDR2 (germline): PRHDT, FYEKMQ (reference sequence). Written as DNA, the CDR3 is TGTGCCAGCACCGGGACAGGGGAAAATTCACCCCTCCACTTT. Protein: CASTGTGENSPLHF.

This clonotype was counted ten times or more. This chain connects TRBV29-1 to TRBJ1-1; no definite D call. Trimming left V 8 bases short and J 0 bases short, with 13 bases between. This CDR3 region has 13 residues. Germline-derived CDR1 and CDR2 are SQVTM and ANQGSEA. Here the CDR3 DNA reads TGCAGCTCTGGCCCGAGGCTGAACACTGAAGCTTTCTTT. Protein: CSSGPRLNTEAFF.

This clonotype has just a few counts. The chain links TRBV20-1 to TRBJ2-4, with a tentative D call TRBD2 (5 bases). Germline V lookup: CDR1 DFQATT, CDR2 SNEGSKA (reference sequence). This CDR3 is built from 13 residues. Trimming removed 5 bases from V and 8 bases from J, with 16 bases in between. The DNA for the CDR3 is TGCAGTGCTGGAGGACCTTCCGGGGACATTCAGTACTTC. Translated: CSAGGPSGDIQYF.

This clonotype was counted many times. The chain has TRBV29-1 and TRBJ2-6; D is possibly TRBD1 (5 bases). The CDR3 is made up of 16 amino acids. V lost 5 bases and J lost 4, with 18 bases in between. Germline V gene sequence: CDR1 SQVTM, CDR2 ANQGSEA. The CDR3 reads CSVRGGALDGANVLTF. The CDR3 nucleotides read TGCAGCGTTCGAGGTGGGGCCTTAGACGGGGCCAACGTCCTGACTTTC.

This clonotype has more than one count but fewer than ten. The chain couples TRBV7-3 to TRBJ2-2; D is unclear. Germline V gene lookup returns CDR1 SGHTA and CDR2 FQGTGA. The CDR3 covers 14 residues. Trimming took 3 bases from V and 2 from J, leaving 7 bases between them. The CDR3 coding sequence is TGTGCCAGCAGCTTCGGGTCCAACACCGGGGAGCTGTTTTTT. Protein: CASSFGSNTGELFF.

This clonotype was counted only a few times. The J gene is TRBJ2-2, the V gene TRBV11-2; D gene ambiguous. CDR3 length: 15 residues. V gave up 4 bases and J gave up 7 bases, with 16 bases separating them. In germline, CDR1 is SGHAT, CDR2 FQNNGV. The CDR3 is CASSSSWAPSGELFF. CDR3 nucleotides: TGTGCCAGCAGCTCCTCTTGGGCCCCCAGCGGGGAGCTGTTTTTT.

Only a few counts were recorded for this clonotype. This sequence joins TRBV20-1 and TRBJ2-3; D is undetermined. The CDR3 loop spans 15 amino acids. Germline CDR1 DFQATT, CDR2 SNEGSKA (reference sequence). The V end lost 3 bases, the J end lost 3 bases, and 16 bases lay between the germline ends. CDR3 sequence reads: CSASHWPPPTDTQYF. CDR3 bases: TGCAGTGCTAGTCATTGGCCCCCCCCAACAGATACGCAGTATTTT.

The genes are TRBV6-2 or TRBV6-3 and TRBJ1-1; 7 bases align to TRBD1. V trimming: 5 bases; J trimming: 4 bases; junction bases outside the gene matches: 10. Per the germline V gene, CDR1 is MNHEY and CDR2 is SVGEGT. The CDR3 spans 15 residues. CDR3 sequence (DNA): TGTGCCAGCAGTCGAAACAGGGGTGGCCGCACTGAAGCTTTCTTT. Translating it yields CASSRNRGGRTEAFF.

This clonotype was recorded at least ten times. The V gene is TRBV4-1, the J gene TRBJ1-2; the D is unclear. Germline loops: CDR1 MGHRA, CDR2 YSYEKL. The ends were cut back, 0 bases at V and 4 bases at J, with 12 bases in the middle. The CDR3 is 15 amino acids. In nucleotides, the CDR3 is TGCGCCAGCAGCCAAGATTATGGAGGAATCTATGGCTACACCTTC. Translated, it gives CASSQDYGGIYGYTF.

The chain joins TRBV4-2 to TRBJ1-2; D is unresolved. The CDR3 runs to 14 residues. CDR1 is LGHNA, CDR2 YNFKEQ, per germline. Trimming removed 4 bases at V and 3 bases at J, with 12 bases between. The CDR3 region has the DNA TGTGCCAGCAGCCCGGCCGGCGGGGACTATGGCTACACCTTC. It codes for CASSPAGGDYGYTF.

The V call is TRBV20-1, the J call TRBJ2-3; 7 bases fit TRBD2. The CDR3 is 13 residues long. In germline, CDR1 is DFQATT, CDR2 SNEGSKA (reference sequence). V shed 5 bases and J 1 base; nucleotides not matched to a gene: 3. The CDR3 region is CSAVAGGTDTQYF. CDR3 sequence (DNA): TGCAGTGCTGTAGCGGGCGGCACAGATACGCAGTATTTT.

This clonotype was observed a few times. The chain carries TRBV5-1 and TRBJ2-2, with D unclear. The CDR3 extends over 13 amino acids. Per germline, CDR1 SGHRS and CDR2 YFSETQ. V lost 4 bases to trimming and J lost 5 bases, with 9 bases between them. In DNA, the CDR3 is TGCGCCAGCAGCCCACGTCCGACCGGGGAGCTGTTTTTT. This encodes CASSPRPTGELFF. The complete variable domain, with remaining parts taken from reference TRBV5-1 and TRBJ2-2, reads KAGVTQTPRYLIKTRGQQVTLSCSPISGHRSVSWYQQTPGQGLQFLFEYFSETQRNKGNFPGRFSGRQFSNSRSEMNVSTLELGDSALYLCASSPRPTGELFFGEGSRLTVL.

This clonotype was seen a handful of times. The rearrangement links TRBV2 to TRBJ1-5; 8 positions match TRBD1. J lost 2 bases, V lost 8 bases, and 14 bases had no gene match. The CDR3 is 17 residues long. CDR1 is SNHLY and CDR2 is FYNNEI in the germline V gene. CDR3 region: CASRTQGAGVGNQPQHF. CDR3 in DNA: TGTGCCAGCCGGACGCAGGGGGCGGGCGTCGGCAATCAGCCCCAGCATTTT.

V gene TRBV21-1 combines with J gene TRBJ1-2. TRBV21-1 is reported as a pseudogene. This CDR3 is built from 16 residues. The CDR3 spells CASSKTRPPGLGNYTF. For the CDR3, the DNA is TGTGCCAGCAGCAAAACAAGGCCCCCGGGCCTAGGTAACTACACCTTC.

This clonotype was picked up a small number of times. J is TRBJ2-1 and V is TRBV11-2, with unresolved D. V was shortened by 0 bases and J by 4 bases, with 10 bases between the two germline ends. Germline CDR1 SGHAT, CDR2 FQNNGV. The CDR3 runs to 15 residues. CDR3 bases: TGTGCCAGCAGCTTAGACCCGAGACCTTACAATGAGCAGTTCTTC. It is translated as CASSLDPRPYNEQFF.

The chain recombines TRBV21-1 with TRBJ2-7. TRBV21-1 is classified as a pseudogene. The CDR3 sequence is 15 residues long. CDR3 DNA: TGTGCCAGCAGCAAAGCTACGGCTCTGACCTACGAGCAGTACTTC. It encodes CASSKATALTYEQYF.

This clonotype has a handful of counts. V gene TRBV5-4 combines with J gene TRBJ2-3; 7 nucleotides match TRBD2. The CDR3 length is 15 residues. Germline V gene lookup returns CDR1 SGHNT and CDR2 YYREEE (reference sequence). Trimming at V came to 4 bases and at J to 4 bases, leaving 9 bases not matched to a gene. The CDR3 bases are TGTGCCAGCAGCCAGAAGCGGGGTGAGCCAGATACGCAGTATTTT. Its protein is CASSQKRGEPDTQYF.

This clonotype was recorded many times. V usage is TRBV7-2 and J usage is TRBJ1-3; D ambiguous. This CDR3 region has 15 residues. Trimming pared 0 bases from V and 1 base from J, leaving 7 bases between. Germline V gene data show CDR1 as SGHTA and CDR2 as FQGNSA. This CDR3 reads CASSLADVSGNTIYF. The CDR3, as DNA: TGTGCCAGCAGCTTAGCGGACGTATCTGGAAACACCATATATTTT.

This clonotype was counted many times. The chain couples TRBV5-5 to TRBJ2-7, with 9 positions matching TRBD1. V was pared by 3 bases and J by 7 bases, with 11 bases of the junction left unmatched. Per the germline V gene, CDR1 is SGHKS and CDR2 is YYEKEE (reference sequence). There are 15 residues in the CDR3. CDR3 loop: CASSSRDRDLLEQYF. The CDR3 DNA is TGTGCCAGCAGCTCCCGGGACAGGGACCTCTTAGAGCAGTACTTC.

CDR3 DNA: TGTGCCAGCAGCTTGACCTCCTACAATGAGCAGTTCTTC. The encoded protein is CASSLTSYNEQFF. This sequence joins TRBV5-4 and TRBJ2-1; D is uncertain. V lost 1 base, J lost 0 bases, and 2 bases lay in between. This CDR3 is 13 amino acids long. Germline lookup yields CDR1 SGHNT and CDR2 YYREEE (reference sequence).

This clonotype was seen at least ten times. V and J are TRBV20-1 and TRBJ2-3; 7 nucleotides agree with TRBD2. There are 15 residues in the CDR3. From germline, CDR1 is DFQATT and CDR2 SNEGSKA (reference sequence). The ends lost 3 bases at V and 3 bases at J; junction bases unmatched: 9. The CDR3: CSASPPSGDTDTQYF. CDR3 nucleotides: TGCAGTGCTAGCCCCCCCAGCGGGGATACAGATACGCAGTATTTT.

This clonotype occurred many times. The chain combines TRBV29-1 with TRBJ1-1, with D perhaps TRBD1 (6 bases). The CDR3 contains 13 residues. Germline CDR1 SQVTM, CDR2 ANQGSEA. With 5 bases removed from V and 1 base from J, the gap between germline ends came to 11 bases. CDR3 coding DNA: TGCAGCGTTCAGAGGGGGGGGAACACTGAAGCTTTCTTT. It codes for CSVQRGGNTEAFF.

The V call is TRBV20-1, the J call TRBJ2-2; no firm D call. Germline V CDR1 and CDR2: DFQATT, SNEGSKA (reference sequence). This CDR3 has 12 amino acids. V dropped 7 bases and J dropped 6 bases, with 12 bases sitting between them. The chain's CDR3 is CSVLSPSGELFF. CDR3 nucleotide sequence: TGCAGTGTACTCTCTCCTTCCGGGGAGCTGTTTTTT.

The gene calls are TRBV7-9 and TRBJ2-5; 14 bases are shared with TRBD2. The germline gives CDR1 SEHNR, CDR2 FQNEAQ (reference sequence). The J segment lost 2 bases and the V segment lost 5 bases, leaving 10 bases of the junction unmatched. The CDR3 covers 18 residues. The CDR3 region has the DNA TGTGCCAGCAGCCCCGGAGGGGGACTAGCGGGGGAACAAGAGACCCAGTACTTC. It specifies CASSPGGGLAGEQETQYF.

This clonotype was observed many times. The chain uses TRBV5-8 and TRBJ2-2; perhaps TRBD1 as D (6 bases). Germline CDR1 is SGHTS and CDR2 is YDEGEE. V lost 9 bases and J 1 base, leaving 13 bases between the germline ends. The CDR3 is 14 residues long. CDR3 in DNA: TGTGCCACTAGACAGGAAGAGAACACCGGGGAGCTGTTTTTT. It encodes CATRQEENTGELFF.

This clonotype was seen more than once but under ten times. The CDR3 reads CASSLRLATTGELFF. DNA for the CDR3: TGTGCCAGCAGCCTCAGACTAGCCACCACCGGGGAGCTGTTTTTT. V is TRBV7-9 and J is TRBJ2-2; 7 nucleotides agree with TRBD2. The J segment lost 4 bases and the V segment lost 5 bases, leaving 7 bases of the junction unmatched. Per germline, CDR1 SEHNR and CDR2 FQNEAQ (reference sequence). The CDR3 contains 15 residues.

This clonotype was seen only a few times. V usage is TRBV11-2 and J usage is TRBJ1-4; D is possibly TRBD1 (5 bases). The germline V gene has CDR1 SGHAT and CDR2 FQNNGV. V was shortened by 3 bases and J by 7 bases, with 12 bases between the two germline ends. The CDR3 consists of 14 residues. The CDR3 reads CASSFNRSAEKLFF. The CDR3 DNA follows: TGTGCCAGCAGCTTCAACAGGTCGGCTGAAAAACTGTTTTTT.

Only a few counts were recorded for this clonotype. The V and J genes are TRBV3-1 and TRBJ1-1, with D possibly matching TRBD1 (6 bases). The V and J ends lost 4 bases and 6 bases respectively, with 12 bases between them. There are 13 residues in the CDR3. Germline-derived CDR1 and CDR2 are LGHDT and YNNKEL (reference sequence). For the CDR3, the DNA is TGTGCCAGCAGCCGACAGGTTGGATCTGAAGCTTTCTTT. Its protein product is CASSRQVGSEAFF.

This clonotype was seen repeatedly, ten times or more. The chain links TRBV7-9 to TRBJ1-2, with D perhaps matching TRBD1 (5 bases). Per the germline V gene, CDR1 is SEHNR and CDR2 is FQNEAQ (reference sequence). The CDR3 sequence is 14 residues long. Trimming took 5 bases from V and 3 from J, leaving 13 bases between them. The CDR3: CASSETDFHYGYTF. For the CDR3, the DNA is TGTGCCAGCAGCGAGACAGACTTCCACTATGGCTACACCTTC.